The 19 T cell receptor beta chains given below trace back to one sample, sequenced in a study of CD8 T cells in ankylosing spondylitis. TCRdb analysed the 5' RACE reads with MiXCR anew, one entry per CDR3 protein. The sample records more than 150,000 distinct CDR3 sequences, roughly 12% being singletons. Material for sequencing was blood, either unsorted or a sorted T cell fraction (not recorded which). These receptors came from a male donor with ankylosing spondylitis or in good health (not recorded which).

In its sample, this clonotype was seen a few times. V is TRBV12-3 or TRBV12-4 and J is TRBJ1-1; D may be TRBD1 (5 bases). The V end was cut by 3 bases, the J end by 4 bases, with 9 bases between. This CDR3 comprises 13 residues. CDR3 bases: TGTGCCAGCAGTTTCTCGGGGACCACTGAAGCTTTCTTT. Protein product: CASSFSGTTEAFF.

This clonotype has a handful of counts. The genes are TRBV11-1 and TRBJ2-1; TRBD2 matches at 8 bases. From germline, CDR1 is SGHAT and CDR2 FQDESV (reference sequence). Trimming cost V 11 bases and J 0 bases; bases outside gene matches: 18. The CDR3 has 18 amino acids. DNA for the CDR3: TGTGCCTCCAGCGGGGGTAGCGTGCCAATCCTCTCCTACAATGAGCAGTTCTTC. This codes for CASSGGSVPILSYNEQFF. The full variable domain, in which reference TRBV11-1 and TRBJ2-1 provide the parts outside the CDR3, is EAEVAQSPRYKITEKSQAVAFWCDPISGHATLYWYRQILGQGPELLVQFQDESVVDDSQLPKDRFSAERLKGVDSTLKIQPAELGDSAMYLCASSGGSVPILSYNEQFFGPGTRLTVL.

This clonotype was counted between two and nine times. The rearrangement links TRBV6-4 to TRBJ2-3; 7 bases are shared with TRBD2. J was trimmed by 4 bases and V by 2 bases; bases with no gene match: 6. The CDR3 extends over 15 amino acids. CDR1 MRHNA and CDR2 SNTAGT come from the germline V gene. The CDR3 here is CASSDVGLGPDTQYF. The CDR3 bases are TGTGCCAGCAGTGACGTCGGACTAGGCCCAGATACGCAGTATTTT.

This chain uses TRBV7-9 with TRBJ2-3; 11 positions match TRBD2. The J segment lost 4 bases and the V segment lost 5 bases, leaving 5 bases of the junction unmatched. CDR1 SEHNR and CDR2 FQNEAQ come from the germline V gene (reference sequence). The length of the CDR3 is 15 residues. CDR3 residues: CASSPVAGGPDTQYF. CDR3 in DNA: TGTGCCAGCAGCCCCGTAGCGGGGGGGCCAGATACGCAGTATTTT. Supplemented by reference TRBV7-9 and TRBJ2-3, the full variable domain reads DTGVSQNPRHKITKRGQNVTFRCDPISEHNRLYWYRQTLGQGPEFLTYFQNEAQLEKSRLLSDRFSAERPKGSFSTLEIQRTEQGDSAMYLCASSPVAGGPDTQYFGPGTRLTVL.

In this sample, this clonotype turned up once. CDR3 coding DNA: TGTGCCTGGAGTCCCCCGGCTGGAGAAACAGATACGCAGTATTTT. Translation gives CAWSPPAGETDTQYF. The chain carries TRBV30 and TRBJ2-3, with D unclear. The germline V gene encodes CDR1 GTSNPN and CDR2 SVGIG (reference sequence). The CDR3 consists of 15 residues. V was cut by 2 bases and J by 3 bases, with 15 bases left in between. The full variable domain, rest sourced from reference TRBV30 and TRBJ2-3, is SQTIHQWPATLVQPVGSPLSLECTVEGTSNPNLYWYRQAAGRGLQLLFYSVGIGQISSEVPQNLSASRPQDRQFILSSKKLLLSDSGFYLCAWSPPAGETDTQYFGPGTRLTVL.

The table lists this clonotype with many counts. This chain uses TRBV5-1 with TRBJ2-1; D not certain. CDR3 length: 16 amino acids. V was pared by 0 bases and J by 4 bases, with 14 bases between. Germline V gene lookup returns CDR1 SGHRS and CDR2 YFSETQ. The CDR3 DNA follows: TGCGCCAGCAGCTTGGATAGGGCCCCTCCATACAATGAGCAGTTCTTC. Residues: CASSLDRAPPYNEQFF.

The chain recombines TRBV13 with TRBJ2-5; D is perhaps TRBD2 (5 bases). Germline CDR1 PRHDT, CDR2 FYEKMQ (reference sequence). Trimming removed 5 bases at V and 5 bases at J, with 12 bases between. The CDR3 is 13 residues long. This CDR3 reads CASSATSAETQYF. CDR3 in DNA: TGTGCCAGCAGCGCAACTAGTGCGGAGACCCAGTACTTC.

The genes are TRBV30 and TRBJ2-2; 10 nucleotides align to TRBD2. CDR1 is GTSNPN and CDR2 is SVGIG in the germline V gene (reference sequence). V lost 4 bases to trimming and J lost 6 bases; unmatched junction nucleotides: 5. The CDR3 has 14 amino acids. The CDR3, as DNA: TGTGCCTGGAATCTAGCGGGAGTCCCCGGGGAGCTGTTTTTT. This translates into CAWNLAGVPGELFF.

This clonotype was observed at least ten times. The genes are TRBV9 and TRBJ2-5, with TRBD1 matching over 10 bases. The CDR3 extends over 15 amino acids. In germline, CDR1 is SGDLS, CDR2 YYNGEE. V lost 4 bases and J lost 5; bases outside the gene matches: 8. CDR3 protein: CASSPGTGDGETQYF. The DNA of the CDR3 is TGTGCCAGCAGCCCTGGGACAGGGGATGGGGAGACCCAGTACTTC.

The table lists this clonotype with many counts. The rearrangement links TRBV29-1 to TRBJ1-1; no clear D. This CDR3 has 11 residues. Germline V gene sequence: CDR1 SQVTM, CDR2 ANQGSEA. The V gene lost 3 bases and the J gene lost 1 base, with 3 bases spanning the gap. The CDR3, as DNA: TGCAGCGTTGAGGGGAACACTGAAGCTTTCTTT. This translates into CSVEGNTEAFF. Together with reference TRBV29-1 and TRBJ1-1, the CDR3 gives the full variable domain: SAVISQKPSRDICQRGTSLTIQCQVDSQVTMMFWYRQQPGQSLTLIATANQGSEATYESGFVIDKFPISRPNLTFSTLTVSNMSPEDSSIYLCSVEGNTEAFFGQGTRLTVV.

This clonotype was seen repeatedly, ten times or more. The chain has TRBV11-2 and TRBJ2-1; D possibly matches TRBD1 or TRBD2 (5 bases each). In germline, CDR1 is SGHAT, CDR2 FQNNGV. Trimming cost V 7 bases and J 6 bases, with 13 bases left between them. The CDR3 is made up of 13 amino acids. DNA of the CDR3: TGTGCCAGCATCAGGGACGCAGTCAATGAGCAGTTCTTC. This translates into CASIRDAVNEQFF.

The table lists this clonotype with a few counts. This chain links TRBV7-2 with TRBJ2-2, with D possibly TRBD2 on 5 matching bases. This CDR3 spans 16 amino acids. Germline V gene lookup returns CDR1 SGHTA and CDR2 FQGNSA. V lost 0 bases and J 1 base, leaving 9 bases between the germline ends. CDR3 sequence reads: CASSLASRVNTGELFF. CDR3 sequence (DNA): TGTGCCAGCAGCTTAGCTTCGAGGGTGAACACCGGGGAGCTGTTTTTT. Using reference TRBV7-2 and TRBJ2-2 for the parts outside the CDR3, the full variable domain is GAGVSQSPSNKVTEKGKDVELRCDPISGHTALYWYRQSLGQGLEFLIYFQGNSAPDKSGLPSDRFSAERTGGSVSTLTIQRTQQEDSAVYLCASSLASRVNTGELFFGEGSRLTVL.

Notes on this clonotype: A junction boundary mismatches the germline segment, possibly from a read error. This chain links TRBV4-1 with TRBJ2-6; D is unresolved. The CDR3 sequence is 17 residues long. Germline CDR1 and CDR2: MGHRA and YSYEKL. CDR3 residues: CASSEDRAYTGANVLTF. For the CDR3, the DNA is TGCGCCAGCAGCGAAGACCGGGCCTACACGGGGGCCAACGTCCTGACTTTC.

The J gene is TRBJ1-2, the V gene TRBV5-5, with D maybe TRBD1 (6 bases). Germline CDR1 and CDR2: SGHKS and YYEKEE (reference sequence). Trimming left V 1 base short and J 8 bases short, with 15 bases between. This CDR3 spans 14 amino acids. CDR3 coding DNA: TGTGCCAGCAGCTTGAATACAGGGACGGACGGCTACACCTTC. Protein product: CASSLNTGTDGYTF.

Many counts were recorded for this clonotype. This rearrangement joins TRBV2 to TRBJ2-7; D is perhaps TRBD1 or TRBD2 (5 bases each). The CDR3 totals 13 residues. Germline CDR1 SNHLY, CDR2 FYNNEI. Trimming stripped 8 bases from V and 1 base from J, with 12 bases between. The CDR3 is CASLGRRSYEQYF. In DNA form, the CDR3 reads TGTGCCAGCCTGGGACGGAGATCCTACGAGCAGTACTTC.

This clonotype came up a few times. This chain uses TRBV6-2 or TRBV6-3 with TRBJ1-1; tentatively, D is TRBD1 (6 bases). Germline V lookup: CDR1 MNHEY, CDR2 SVGEGT. This CDR3 contains 14 residues. Trimming shortened V by 4 bases and J by 0 bases, and 9 bases separated the two germline ends. DNA of the CDR3: TGTGCCAGCAGTTCCGGACAGCTGAACACTGAAGCTTTCTTT. It encodes CASSSGQLNTEAFF.

The chain employs TRBV3-1 and TRBJ2-3; the match to TRBD1 covers 8 bases. CDR1 is LGHDT, CDR2 YNNKEL, per germline (reference sequence). The CDR3 has 15 amino acids. V was clipped by 8 bases and J by 0 bases; unmatched bases: 7. The CDR3 region is CASRQGTPSTDTQYF. The CDR3 region has the DNA TGTGCCAGCCGACAGGGGACTCCTAGCACAGATACGCAGTATTTT.

The chain uses TRBV20-1 and TRBJ2-5; 7 bases align to TRBD2. CDR1 is DFQATT and CDR2 is SNEGSKA in the germline V gene (reference sequence). The CDR3 spans 14 residues. J lost 2 bases, V lost 3 bases, and 6 bases had no gene match. The CDR3 coding sequence is TGCAGTGCTAGGGGGGACTACCTACAAGAGACCCAGTACTTC. Encoded protein: CSARGDYLQETQYF.

V and J are TRBV20-1 and TRBJ2-7; the match to TRBD2 covers 9 bases. V lost 7 bases, J lost 2 bases, and 6 bases stayed unmatched. Looked up from germline, CDR1 is DFQATT and CDR2 is SNEGSKA (reference sequence). This CDR3 comprises 13 residues. The CDR3 here is CSGQREEPYEQYF. DNA of the CDR3: TGCAGTGGTCAGCGGGAGGAACCCTACGAGCAGTACTTC.